Listed below are T cell receptor beta chains from one sample, sequenced in a study of regulatory T cells in long-lasting Graves disease. MiXCR was run by TCRdb on the multiplex PCR reads, yielding one entry per CDR3 protein. The table includes hundreds of thousands of distinct CDR3 sequences, 15% to 20% detected once. A further study also used this sample, focusing on T cells in Graves' hyperthyroidism and ophthalmopathy.

Sequences were derived from peripheral blood mononuclear cells (PBMCs), sampled at new diagnosis, from a patient treated with antithyroid drugs. All receptors come from a young man with Graves disease. The CDR3 runs from the conserved cysteine through the conserved F or W. The D gene is left open where the match is weak. Size is stated for part of the rows, as once, few or many counts, or as a class when the clone is expanded.

CDR3aa,CDR3nt,d_gene,v_gene,j_gene,abundance
CASSFPAQREGSTDTQYF,TGTGCCAGCAGCTTCCCGGCGCAGCGGGAGGGGAGCACAGATACGCAGTATTTT,TRBD2,TRBV11-2,TRBJ2-3,many
CASSTGTSGSAGTQYF,TGTGCCAGCAGCACCGGGACTAGCGGGAGCGCAGGAACGCAGTATTTT,TRBD2,TRBV7-2,TRBJ2-3,NA
CASSQGRRPYEQYF,TGTGCCAGCAGCCAGGGACGGAGACCCTACGAGCAGTACTTC,NA,TRBV3-1,TRBJ2-7,few
CASSETGKGDTEAFF,TGTGCCAGCTCGGAAACAGGGAAAGGGGACACTGAAGCTTTCTTT,NA,TRBV18,TRBJ1-1,NA
CASSPESGQGSYEQYF,TGTGCCAGCAGTCCGGAGTCGGGACAGGGTTCCTACGAGCAGTACTTC,TRBD1,TRBV5-4,TRBJ2-7,few
CASSAPFSGSNNEQFF,TGTGCCAGCAGCGCGCCGTTCAGCGGGAGCAACAATGAGCAGTTCTTC,TRBD2,TRBV28,TRBJ2-1,many
CASATGGEDTEAFF,TGTGCCAGCGCGACAGGGGGCGAAGATACTGAAGCTTTCTTT,TRBD1,TRBV11-2,TRBJ1-1,many
CASSQDKGAVNTEAFF,TGTGCCAGCAGCCAAGATAAGGGGGCGGTGAACACTGAAGCTTTCTTT,TRBD1,TRBV14,TRBJ1-1,NA
CASSLYAGNTGELFF,TGTGCCAGCAGCTTATACGCAGGCAACACCGGGGAGCTGTTTTTT,NA,TRBV7-6,TRBJ2-2,few
CASSPDGRLGYTF,TGCGCCAGCAGCCCGGACGGCCGGTTAGGCTACACCTTC,NA,TRBV4-1,TRBJ1-2,once
CSAKEIRDYEQYF,TGCAGTGCCAAGGAGATAAGGGACTACGAGCAGTACTTC,NA,TRBV20-1,TRBJ2-7,NA
CASSDQVNTEAFF,TGTGCCAGCTCAGACCAGGTGAACACTGAAGCTTTCTTT,NA,TRBV18,TRBJ1-1,many
CASSLGSRGQPQHF,TGCGCCAGCAGCTTGGGGTCCCGAGGTCAGCCCCAGCATTTT,NA,TRBV5-1,TRBJ1-5,NA
CAVSAAGSYEQYF,TGTGCGGTTTCGGCGGCAGGGTCCTACGAGCAGTACTTC,NA,TRBV19,TRBJ2-7,NA
CSASAGRGNYGYTF,TGCAGTGCTAGTGCGGGGAGGGGGAACTATGGCTACACCTTC,NA,TRBV20-1,TRBJ1-2,NA
CASRALVGEEQYF,TGTGCCAGCCGTGCTCTGGTCGGCGAGGAGCAGTACTTC,NA,TRBV6-1,TRBJ2-7,many
CASRILGEGEQFF,TGTGCCAGCAGGATACTCGGAGAGGGTGAGCAGTTCTTC,NA,TRBV12-3/TRBV12-4,TRBJ2-1,few
CASSPAGTGTNEQFF,TGTGCCAGCAGCCCCGCCGGGACAGGGACCAATGAGCAGTTCTTC,TRBD1,TRBV11-2,TRBJ2-1,many
CASSANLAAYEQYF,TGTGCCAGCAGCGCCAACCTAGCGGCCTACGAGCAGTACTTC,TRBD2,TRBV9,TRBJ2-7,few
CASPEGEGGGYTF,TGTGCCAGCCCCGAGGGGGAGGGGGGTGGCTACACCTTC,NA,TRBV5-5,TRBJ1-2,few
CSARDYSGTEVPQYF,TGCAGTGCTAGAGACTACTCCGGGACAGAAGTCCCCCAGTACTTC,TRBD1,TRBV20-1,TRBJ2-5,NA
CASSLDREPFGYTF,TGTGCCAGCAGCCTCGACAGGGAGCCCTTTGGCTACACCTTC,TRBD1,TRBV9,TRBJ1-2,NA
CASTDRYYEQYF,TGTGCCAGCACGGACAGATACTACGAGCAGTACTTC,NA,TRBV12-3/TRBV12-4,TRBJ2-7,NA
CASSLDGEIGQPQHF,TGTGCCAGCAGTCTGGACGGAGAAATAGGGCAGCCCCAGCATTTT,NA,TRBV28,TRBJ1-5,NA
CSATRTRLSEQYF,TGCAGTGCTACCCGGACTAGATTAAGCGAGCAGTACTTC,TRBD2,TRBV20-1,TRBJ2-7,many
CAWNAYGADTQYF,TGTGCCTGGAATGCCTACGGGGCAGATACGCAGTATTTT,NA,TRBV30,TRBJ2-3,NA
CASSEAGQAQPQHF,TGTGCCAGCAGTGAAGCGGGGCAGGCTCAGCCCCAGCATTTT,NA,TRBV6-1,TRBJ1-5,NA
CASSRDTEQFF,TGTGCCAGCAGCCGAGACACCGAGCAGTTCTTC,NA,TRBV28,TRBJ2-1,many
CASSEAGGDYGYTF,TGTGCCAGCAGTGAGGCAGGGGGCGACTATGGCTACACCTTC,TRBD1,TRBV2,TRBJ1-2,many
CASSGSRDFGYGYTF,TGTGCCAGCAGCGGGTCCAGGGATTTCGGCTATGGCTACACCTTC,NA,TRBV9,TRBJ1-2,NA
CASSITTGVSFYEQYF,TGTGCCAGTAGTATCACGACAGGGGTCTCTTTCTACGAGCAGTACTTC,TRBD1,TRBV19,TRBJ2-7,few
CASSPPGAGDTQYF,TGTGCCAGCAGCCCTCCGGGGGCGGGAGATACGCAGTATTTT,NA,TRBV3-1,TRBJ2-3,few
CASSQACHEQYF,TGCGCCAGCAGCCAAGCGTGCCACGAGCAGTACTTC,NA,TRBV4-1,TRBJ2-7,few
CASSAEGQGYHEQYF,TGTGCCAGCAGCGCTGAGGGGCAGGGGTACCACGAGCAGTACTTC,NA,TRBV7-3,TRBJ2-7,many
CASSLSMQGGEKLFF,TGTGCCAGCAGTTTATCGATGCAGGGGGGGGAAAAACTGTTTTTT,TRBD1,TRBV27,TRBJ1-4,NA
CASSFGGGAYEQYF,TGTGCCAGCAGTTTCGGCGGGGGAGCCTACGAGCAGTACTTC,TRBD2,TRBV12-3/TRBV12-4,TRBJ2-7,many
CASSLNWTSGRVAETQYF,TGTGCCAGCAGCTTAAACTGGACTAGCGGGAGGGTGGCAGAGACCCAGTACTTC,TRBD2,TRBV11-1,TRBJ2-5,few
CASKPQTGGAYEQYF,TGTGCCAGCAAACCCCAGACAGGGGGCGCGTACGAGCAGTACTTC,TRBD1,TRBV2,TRBJ2-7,few
CASSQVTGGRYEQYF,TGTGCCAGCAGCCAAGTTACAGGGGGTCGGTACGAGCAGTACTTC,TRBD1,TRBV3-1,TRBJ2-7,once
CASSVSGGDYGYTF,TGTGCCAGCAGCGTATCGGGGGGCGACTATGGCTACACCTTC,NA,TRBV9,TRBJ1-2,NA
CSAREDAAPSGQYF,TGCAGTGCTAGAGAGGACGCGGCACCCTCGGGGCAGTACTTC,NA,TRBV20-1,TRBJ2-7,many
CASSFSGQGKYEQYF,TGTGCCAGCAGCTTCTCTGGACAGGGGAAGTACGAGCAGTACTTC,TRBD1,TRBV5-6,TRBJ2-7,few
CASSPRDAAHEQYF,TGTGCCAGCTCACCACGGGACGCGGCCCACGAGCAGTACTTC,NA,TRBV18,TRBJ2-7,NA
CASSLGATDTQYF,TGTGCCAGCAGCCTTGGAGCCACAGATACGCAGTATTTT,NA,TRBV11-2,TRBJ2-3,many
CSAREPGTGASEQYF,TGCAGTGCTAGAGAGCCCGGGACAGGGGCTTCCGAGCAGTACTTC,TRBD1,TRBV20-1,TRBJ2-7,NA
CASTTGGVWTEAFF,TGTGCCAGCACCACCGGGGGGGTTTGGACTGAAGCTTTCTTT,NA,TRBV13,TRBJ1-1,many
CATHPGPSYEQYF,TGTGCCACCCACCCGGGCCCCAGCTACGAGCAGTACTTC,NA,TRBV28,TRBJ2-7,few
CASSVGGPRGWTQYF,TGTGCCAGCAGCGTTGGGGGGCCGAGGGGGTGGACCCAGTACTTC,NA,TRBV28,TRBJ2-5,many
CASSLSGTGRRNTGELFF,TGTGCCAGCAGTTTATCCGGGACAGGGCGTAGGAACACCGGGGAGCTGTTTTTT,TRBD1,TRBV28,TRBJ2-2,few
CSVLLPSSYEQYF,TGCAGCGTCCTTCTGCCTAGCTCCTACGAGCAGTACTTC,NA,TRBV29-1,TRBJ2-7,NA
CASRGLAGSSGANVLTF,TGTGCCAGCAGAGGACTAGCGGGGAGCTCTGGGGCCAACGTCCTGACTTTC,TRBD2,TRBV6-2/TRBV6-3,TRBJ2-6,many
CASTSTRGNTEAFF,TGTGCCAGCACCTCCACCCGAGGGAACACTGAAGCTTTCTTT,NA,TRBV7-9,TRBJ1-1,few
CSANGQGAYEQYF,TGCAGTGCCAATGGACAGGGGGCCTACGAGCAGTACTTC,TRBD1,TRBV20-1,TRBJ2-7,many
CASSDTGGTDTQYF,TGTGCCAGCAGCGACACGGGGGGCACAGATACGCAGTATTTT,NA,TRBV12-3/TRBV12-4,TRBJ2-3,many
CSARLAGGTDTQYF,TGCAGTGCTCGACTAGCGGGTGGGACAGATACGCAGTATTTT,TRBD2,TRBV20-1,TRBJ2-3,many
CASSEAGTTDTQYF,TGTGCCAGCAGTGAAGCGGGAACCACAGATACGCAGTATTTT,NA,TRBV6-1,TRBJ2-3,many
CASRTGRGYTF,TGTGCCAGCAGGACAGGGCGAGGCTACACCTTC,TRBD1,TRBV12-3/TRBV12-4,TRBJ1-2,many
CASSLLGEGQPQHF,TGTGCCAGCAGTTTATTAGGGGAGGGTCAGCCCCAGCATTTT,NA,TRBV27,TRBJ1-5,NA